A selection of T cell receptor beta chains follows, all from one sample in a study of blood T cell repertoires in COVID-19. Assay: immunoSEQ multiplex PCR; the TCRdb copy retains only in-frame clones and omits some. The repertoire holds roughly 150,000 clones, about four fifths seen once, with 0.5% to 0.65% in the top ten. The sequencing input was peripheral blood. These receptors came from a man in his fifties or sixties with acute or convalescent COVID-19. Each CDR3 is given with its conserved first and last residue. D genes are given only for firm matches. Size is omitted from some rows. Given values are once, few, many or a class for expanded clones.

>few|TRBV19|TRBJ1-3|TRBD1
CASSPATGDAGNTIYF
TGTGCCAGTAGTCCAGCGACAGGGGATGCTGGAAACACCATATATTTT
>.|TRBV4-3|TRBJ2-2|.
CASSQGGGLRGTGELFF
TGCGCCAGCAGCCAGGGGGGCGGGCTGCGGGGGACCGGGGAGCTGTTTTTT
>.|TRBV9|TRBJ2-5|.
CASSPGQRPGTQYF
TGTGCCAGCAGCCCTGGACAGCGTCCGGGGACCCAGTACTTC
>.|TRBV15|TRBJ2-7|TRBD1
CATSREGGTGPSYEQYF
TGTGCCACCAGCAGAGAGGGGGGGACAGGGCCTTCCTACGAGCAGTACTTC
>.|TRBV2|TRBJ2-1|TRBD2
CASTRGGDNEQFF
TGTGCCAGCACTCGGGGGGGGGACAATGAGCAGTTCTTC
>once|TRBV3-1/TRBV3-2|TRBJ1-2|TRBD1
CASSLGQGANYGYTF
TGTGCCAGCAGCTTGGGACAGGGGGCTAACTATGGCTACACCTTC
>few|TRBV5-4|TRBJ1-2|TRBD1
CASSGDRDNYGYTF
TGTGCCAGCAGCGGAGACAGGGACAACTATGGCTACACCTTC
>once|TRBV5-1|TRBJ2-2|TRBD2
CASSPGGVNTGELFF
TGCGCCAGCAGCCCGGGGGGGGTGAACACCGGGGAGCTGTTTTTT
>.|TRBV6-2/TRBV6-3|TRBJ2-1|TRBD2
CASSLAGGGEQFF
TGTGCCAGCAGCTTAGCGGGGGGGGGAGAGCAGTTCTTC
>.|TRBV7-2|TRBJ2-2|TRBD2
CASSLEASGRPGELFF
TGTGCCAGCAGCTTAGAGGCTAGCGGGAGGCCCGGGGAGCTGTTTTTT
>.|TRBV10-1|TRBJ2-1|TRBD2
CASPSGTSGRKFF
TGCGCCAGCCCCTCCGGGACTAGCGGACGGAAGTTCTTC
>.|TRBV6-5|TRBJ2-7|.
CASSYTAGDEQYF
TGTGCCAGCAGTTACACCGCAGGGGATGAGCAGTACTTC
>.|TRBV6-2/TRBV6-3|TRBJ2-7|TRBD2
CASSYPHAGVRGEQYF
TGTGCCAGCAGTTACCCACATGCGGGGGTAAGGGGCGAGCAGTACTTC
>.|TRBV6-2/TRBV6-3|TRBJ2-1|.
CASSTNSGKNEQFF
TGTGCCAGCAGTACAAACTCCGGGAAGAATGAGCAGTTCTTC
>.|TRBV7-2|TRBJ2-2|.
CASSLGLNTGELFF
TGTGCCAGCAGCTTAGGACTTAACACCGGGGAGCTGTTTTTT
>.|TRBV4-3|TRBJ1-1|TRBD1
CASSPGGANTEAFF
TGCGCCAGCAGCCCAGGGGGAGCGAACACTGAAGCTTTCTTT
>.|TRBV29-1|TRBJ2-5|TRBD1
CSVRDRGSPQETQYF
TGCAGCGTCCGGGACAGGGGCTCCCCCCAAGAGACCCAGTACTTC